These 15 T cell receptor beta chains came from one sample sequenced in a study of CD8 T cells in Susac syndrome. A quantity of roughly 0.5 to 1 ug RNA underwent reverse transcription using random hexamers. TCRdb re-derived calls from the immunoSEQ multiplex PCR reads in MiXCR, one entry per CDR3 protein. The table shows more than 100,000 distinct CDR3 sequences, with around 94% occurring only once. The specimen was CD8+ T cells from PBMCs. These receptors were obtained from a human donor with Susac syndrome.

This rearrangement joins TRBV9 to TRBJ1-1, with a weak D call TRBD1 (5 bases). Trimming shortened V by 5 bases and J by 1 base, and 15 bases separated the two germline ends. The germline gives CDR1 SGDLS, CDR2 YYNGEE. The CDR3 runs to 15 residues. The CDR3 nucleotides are TGTGCCAGCAGACGAGGGGCAGGCGGGAACACTGAAGCTTTCTTT. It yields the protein CASRRGAGGNTEAFF.

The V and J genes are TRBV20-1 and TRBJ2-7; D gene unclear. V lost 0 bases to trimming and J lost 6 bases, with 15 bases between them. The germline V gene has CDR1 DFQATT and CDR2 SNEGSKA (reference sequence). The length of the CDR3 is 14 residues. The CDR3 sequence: CSARDLKDAAEQYF. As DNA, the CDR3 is TGCAGTGCTAGAGATCTCAAGGACGCGGCCGAGCAGTACTTC.

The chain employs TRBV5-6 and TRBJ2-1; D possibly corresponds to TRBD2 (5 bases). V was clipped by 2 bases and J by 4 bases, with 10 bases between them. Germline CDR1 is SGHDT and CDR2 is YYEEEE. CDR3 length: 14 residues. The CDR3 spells CASSLGSGYNEQFF. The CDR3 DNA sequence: TGTGCCAGCAGCTTAGGGAGCGGTTACAATGAGCAGTTCTTC.

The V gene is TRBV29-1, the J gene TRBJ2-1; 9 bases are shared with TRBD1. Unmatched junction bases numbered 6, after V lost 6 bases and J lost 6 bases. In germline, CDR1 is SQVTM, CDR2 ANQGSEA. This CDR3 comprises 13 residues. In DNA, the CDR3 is TGCAGCGTAGCACAGGGGGCTATCAATGAGCAGTTCTTC. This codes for CSVAQGAINEQFF.

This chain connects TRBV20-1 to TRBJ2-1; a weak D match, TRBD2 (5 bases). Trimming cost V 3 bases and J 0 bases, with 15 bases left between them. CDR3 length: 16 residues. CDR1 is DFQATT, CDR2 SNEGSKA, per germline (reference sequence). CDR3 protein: CSASGYERPSYNEQFF. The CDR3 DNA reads TGCAGTGCTAGTGGGTATGAGCGGCCCTCCTACAATGAGCAGTTCTTC.

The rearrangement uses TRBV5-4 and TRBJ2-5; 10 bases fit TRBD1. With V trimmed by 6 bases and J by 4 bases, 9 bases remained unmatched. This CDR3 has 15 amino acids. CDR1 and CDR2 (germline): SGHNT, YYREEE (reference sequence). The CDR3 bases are TGTGCCAGCAACCACAGAGGACAGGGGGGAGAGACCCAGTACTTC. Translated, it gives CASNHRGQGGETQYF.

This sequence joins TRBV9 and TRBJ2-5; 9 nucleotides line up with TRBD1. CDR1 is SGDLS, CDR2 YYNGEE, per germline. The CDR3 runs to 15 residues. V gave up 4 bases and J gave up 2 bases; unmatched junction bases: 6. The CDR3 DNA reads TGTGCCAGCAGCTTGTGGGACAGGGCGCAAGAGACCCAGTACTTC. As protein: CASSLWDRAQETQYF. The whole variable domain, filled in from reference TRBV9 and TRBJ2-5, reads DSGVTQTPKHLITATGQRVTLRCSPRSGDLSVYWYQQSLDQGLQFLIQYYNGEERAKGNILERFSAQQFPDLHSELNLSSLELGDSALYFCASSLWDRAQETQYFGPGTRLLVL.

The CDR3 region has the DNA TGTGCCAGCAGCCCCCTAGGTGGCCGCACAGATACGCAGTATTTT. It yields the protein CASSPLGGRTDTQYF. The J gene is TRBJ2-3, the V gene TRBV3-1; no reliable D call. The germline CDR1 and CDR2 sequences are LGHDT and YNNKEL (reference sequence). The CDR3 is 15 residues long. V shed 4 bases and J shed 1 base, with 12 bases lying between them.

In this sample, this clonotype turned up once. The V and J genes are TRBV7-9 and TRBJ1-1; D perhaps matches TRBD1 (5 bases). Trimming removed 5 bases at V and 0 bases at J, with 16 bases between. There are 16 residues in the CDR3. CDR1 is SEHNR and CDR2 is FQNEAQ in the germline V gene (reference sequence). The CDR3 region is CASSPYIGTMNTEAFF. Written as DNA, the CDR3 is TGTGCCAGCAGCCCATATATAGGGACTATGAACACTGAAGCTTTCTTT.

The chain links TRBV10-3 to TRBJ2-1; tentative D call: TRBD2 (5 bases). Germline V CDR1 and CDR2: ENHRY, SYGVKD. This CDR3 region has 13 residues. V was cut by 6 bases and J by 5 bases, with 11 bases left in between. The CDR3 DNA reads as TGTGCCATCAGCCCCCTCGGGGACAATGAGCAGTTCTTC. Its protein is CAISPLGDNEQFF.

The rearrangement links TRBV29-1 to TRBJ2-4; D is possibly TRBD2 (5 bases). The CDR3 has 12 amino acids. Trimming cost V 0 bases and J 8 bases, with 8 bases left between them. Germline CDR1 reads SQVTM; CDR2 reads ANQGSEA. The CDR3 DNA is TGCAGCGTTGAAGAAGAGGGAGACATTCAGTACTTC. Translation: CSVEEEGDIQYF.

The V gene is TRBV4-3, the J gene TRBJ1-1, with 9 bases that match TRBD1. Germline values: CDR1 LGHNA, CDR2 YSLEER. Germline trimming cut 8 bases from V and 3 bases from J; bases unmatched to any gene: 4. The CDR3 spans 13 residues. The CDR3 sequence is CASARTGDTEAFF. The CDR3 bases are TGCGCCAGCGCGCGGACAGGGGACACTGAAGCTTTCTTT.

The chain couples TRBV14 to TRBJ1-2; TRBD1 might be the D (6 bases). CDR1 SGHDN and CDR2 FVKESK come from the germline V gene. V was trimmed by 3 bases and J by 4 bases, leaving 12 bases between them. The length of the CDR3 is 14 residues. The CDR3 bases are TGTGCCAGCAGCCAGAGGGACACTCTCTATGGCTACACCTTC. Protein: CASSQRDTLYGYTF.

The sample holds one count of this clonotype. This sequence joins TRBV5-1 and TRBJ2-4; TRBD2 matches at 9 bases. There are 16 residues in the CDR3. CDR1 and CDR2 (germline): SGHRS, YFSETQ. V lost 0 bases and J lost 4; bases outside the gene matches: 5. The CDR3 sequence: CASSLDHLAGKNIQYF. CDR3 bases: TGCGCCAGCAGCTTGGATCACCTAGCGGGGAAAAACATTCAGTACTTC.

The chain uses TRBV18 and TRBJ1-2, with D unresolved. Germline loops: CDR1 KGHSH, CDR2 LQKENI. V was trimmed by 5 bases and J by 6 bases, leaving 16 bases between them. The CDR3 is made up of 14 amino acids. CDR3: CASSSGVEKDGYTF. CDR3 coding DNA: TGTGCCAGCTCAAGTGGGGTGGAGAAAGATGGCTACACCTTC.